The next 5 T cell receptor beta chains were all read from a single sample in a study of T cell repertoires in cytomegalovirus infection. TCRdb fed the reads into MiXCR, producing one record per CDR3 protein. The repertoire holds more than 150,000 distinct CDR3 sequences, with around 20% as singletons. Sequenced: PBMCs. These receptor sequences come from a human donor in good health (CMV status not recorded). Some clones in this sample may be carry-over from other donors' samples.

This clonotype turned up a few times. The V gene is TRBV6-5, the J gene TRBJ1-1; D gene uncertain. The germline gives CDR1 MNHEY, CDR2 SVGAGI. The CDR3 is 14 amino acids. Trimming took off 6 bases at V and 0 bases at J, with 11 bases between the two ends. In DNA form, the CDR3 reads TGTGCCAGCAGGAAGGTCGGGGTGAACACTGAAGCTTTCTTT. This sequence encodes CASRKVGVNTEAFF.

In its sample, this clonotype was seen a few times. The rearrangement uses TRBV6-6 and TRBJ1-5; 7 nucleotides line up with TRBD1. V trimming: 5 bases; J trimming: 7 bases; junction bases outside the gene matches: 8. Germline CDR1 is MNHNY and CDR2 is SVGAGI (reference sequence). The CDR3 is 14 residues long. The CDR3 DNA reads TGTGCCAGCAGTCCTACCAGGGGGGAACAGCCCCAGCATTTT. Protein product: CASSPTRGEQPQHF.

This clonotype was counted many times. This chain joins TRBV7-2 and TRBJ2-7; 9 bases are a match to TRBD2. Trimming at V came to 4 bases and at J to 8 bases, leaving 12 bases not matched to a gene. Germline V CDR1 and CDR2: SGHTA, FQGNSA. This CDR3 contains 15 residues. CDR3 protein: CASSSGLALKGKQYF. Here the CDR3 DNA reads TGTGCCAGCAGCTCCGGACTAGCGTTAAAAGGGAAGCAGTACTTC.

This clonotype has a count of ten or more. V is TRBV7-2 and J is TRBJ2-5; D gene unclear. Deletions cut 5 bases from V and 5 bases from J, with 9 bases between. CDR3 length: 12 residues. Germline V gives CDR1 SGHTA, CDR2 FQGNSA. CDR3 nucleotide sequence: TGTGCCAGCAGCCCCACGTTGGAGACCCAGTACTTC. Translated: CASSPTLETQYF.

This clonotype was observed a few times. The chain links TRBV6-6 to TRBJ1-5; D not certain. This CDR3 has 14 residues. Germline CDR1 MNHNY, CDR2 SVGAGI (reference sequence). Between the trimmed V and J ends, which lost 10 bases and 1 base, there was a span of 14 bases. CDR3 nucleotide sequence: TGTGCCACCTGCTCTCGGCAAAGCAATCAGCCCCAGCATTTT. Its protein is CATCSRQSNQPQHF.